The 30 T cell receptor beta chains below were found in one sample sequenced in a study of CD8+CD57+ T cells in acquired aplastic anemia listed by TCRdb under 2018. TCRdb records Illumina HiSeq 2000 as the sequencer. Genomic DNA served as template for TCR beta VDJ combination and CDR3 sequence profiling. The public reads were quality trimmed at Q25 with fastp and then assembled into clones with MiXCR by TCRdb, keeping productive beta chains. Each entry merges the rows of one CDR3 protein and shows their most common DNA and genes. This sample gives about 160,000 distinct CDR3 sequences in total; about 70% of them show up just once. Jointly, the top ten make up roughly half of the sample. Patients chosen for sequencing had shown expansion of CD8+CD57+ cells by flow cytometry. Sample: sorted CD4+, CD8+, or CD8+CD57+ T cells (not recorded which) from PBMCs. These receptors were collected from a human donor with aplastic anemia.

The J gene is TRBJ1-1, the V gene TRBV11-2; D gene ambiguous. CDR1 is SGHAT and CDR2 is FQNNGV in the germline V gene. The length of the CDR3 is 13 residues. The V gene lost 3 bases and the J gene lost 6 bases, with 11 bases spanning the gap. CDR3 protein: CASSLSVAAEAFF. As DNA, the CDR3 is TGTGCCAGCAGCTTGTCGGTGGCAGCTGAAGCTTTCTTT.

The J gene is TRBJ2-7, the V gene TRBV7-3; 9 positions match TRBD1. The CDR3 length is 13 residues. Germline CDR1 is SGHTA and CDR2 is FQGTGA. The V gene end was trimmed by 8 bases and the J gene end by 4 bases; junction bases not matched to a gene: 6. This CDR3 is CASALGQGYEQYF. CDR3 in DNA: TGTGCCAGCGCGTTGGGACAGGGTTACGAGCAGTACTTC.

A few counts support this clonotype. The rearrangement joins TRBV7-9 to TRBJ1-6; D call uncertain. Germline CDR1 reads SEHNR; CDR2 reads FQNEAQ (reference sequence). This CDR3 is built from 20 residues. V lost 1 base and J 7 bases, leaving 26 bases between the germline ends. This chain's CDR3 is CASSLGGDLAKRIPNSPLHF. CDR3 coding DNA: TGTGCCAGCAGCTTAGGGGGAGATTTGGCTAAAAGGATACCCAATTCACCCCTCCACTTT. The variable domain in full, completed from reference TRBV7-9 and TRBJ1-6, reads DTGVSQNPRHKITKRGQNVTFRCDPISEHNRLYWYRQTLGQGPEFLTYFQNEAQLEKSRLLSDRFSAERPKGSFSTLEIQRTEQGDSAMYLCASSLGGDLAKRIPNSPLHFGNGTRLTVT.

This clonotype was detected only a few times. V gene TRBV20-1 combines with J gene TRBJ2-7; 8 nucleotides align to TRBD2. There are 13 residues in the CDR3. With 6 bases clipped from V and 2 bases from J, the junction kept 6 bases outside the gene matches. Germline V CDR1 and CDR2: DFQATT, SNEGSKA (reference sequence). CDR3 bases: TGCAGTGCCCAGACTAGCGCAACCTACGAGCAGTACTTC. This encodes CSAQTSATYEQYF.

This chain links TRBV7-9 with TRBJ1-5; D gene uncertain. The ends were cut back, 7 bases at V and 3 bases at J, with 7 bases in the middle. CDR1 is SEHNR and CDR2 is FQNEAQ in the germline V gene (reference sequence). This CDR3 spans 12 amino acids. CDR3 residues: CASTADNQPQHF. CDR3 sequence (DNA): TGTGCCAGCACAGCGGACAATCAGCCCCAGCATTTT.

V gene TRBV29-1 combines with J gene TRBJ2-7, with a tentative D call TRBD2 (5 bases). Trimming pared 4 bases from V and 5 bases from J, leaving 24 bases between. From germline, CDR1 is SQVTM and CDR2 ANQGSEA. This CDR3 contains 16 residues. CDR3 DNA: TGCAGCGTTGTTTGGGCAGTTGGGATTATTAGCGACGAGCAGTACTTC. This gives the protein CSVVWAVGIISDEQYF.

The chain has TRBV20-1 and TRBJ2-1; 11 positions agree with TRBD2. Germline V lookup: CDR1 DFQATT, CDR2 SNEGSKA (reference sequence). There are 15 residues in the CDR3. CDR3 residues: CSALTGTSGYNEQFF. The CDR3 coding sequence is TGCAGCGCCCTCACCGGGACTAGCGGCTACAATGAGCAGTTCTTC.

This chain uses TRBV6-6 with TRBJ1-2, with TRBD1 matching over 12 bases. V dropped 2 bases and J dropped 4; count of bases not matched to a gene: 2. Looked up from germline, CDR1 is MNHNY and CDR2 is SVGAGI (reference sequence). The CDR3 is made up of 15 amino acids. The CDR3 coding sequence is TGTGCCAGCAGTTACAGGGGACAGGGGGCCTATGGCTACACCTTC. This translates into CASSYRGQGAYGYTF.

J is TRBJ1-4 and V is TRBV7-2, with 8 positions matching TRBD1. CDR1 is SGHTA and CDR2 is FQGNSA in the germline V gene. With V trimmed by 2 bases and J by 3 bases, 5 bases remained unmatched. The CDR3 runs to 16 residues. CDR3 sequence (DNA): TGTGCCAGCAGCTTACGCTCGACAGGGGCTAATGAAAAACTGTTTTTT. It specifies CASSLRSTGANEKLFF.

This rearrangement joins TRBV7-9 to TRBJ2-1, with D unclear. The CDR3 runs to 15 residues. V lost 3 bases and J 0 bases, leaving 9 bases between the germline ends. Germline lookup yields CDR1 SEHNR and CDR2 FQNEAQ (reference sequence). The CDR3 DNA reads TGTGCCAGCAGCTTCGGCAGGAGCTCCTACAATGAGCAGTTCTTC. Translated, it gives CASSFGRSSYNEQFF. Combining the CDR3 with reference TRBV7-9 and TRBJ2-1 gives the whole variable domain DTGVSQNPRHKITKRGQNVTFRCDPISEHNRLYWYRQTLGQGPEFLTYFQNEAQLEKSRLLSDRFSAERPKGSFSTLEIQRTEQGDSAMYLCASSFGRSSYNEQFFGPGTRLTVL.

The chain carries TRBV12-3 or TRBV12-4 and TRBJ1-2, with D possibly TRBD1 on 6 matching bases. CDR3 length: 14 amino acids. Deletions cut 3 bases from V and 8 bases from J, with 16 bases between. The CDR3 DNA reads TGTGCCAGCAGTTTTCAACAGGGTTCGTCCGGCTACACCTTC. Its translation: CASSFQQGSSGYTF.

The V call is TRBV29-1, the J call TRBJ1-1; D gene ambiguous. V gave up 3 bases and J gave up 1 base, with 6 bases separating them. CDR1 and CDR2 (germline): SQVTM, ANQGSEA. The CDR3 totals 12 residues. The CDR3 is CSVDLGNTEAFF. The CDR3 nucleotides read TGCAGCGTTGACCTGGGGAACACTGAAGCTTTCTTT. Full variable domain (remainder filled in from reference TRBV29-1 and TRBJ1-1): SAVISQKPSRDICQRGTSLTIQCQVDSQVTMMFWYRQQPGQSLTLIATANQGSEATYESGFVIDKFPISRPNLTFSTLTVSNMSPEDSSIYLCSVDLGNTEAFFGQGTRLTVV.

The rearrangement links TRBV7-8 to TRBJ2-2; D is perhaps TRBD1 or TRBD2 (5 bases each). Germline V gene data show CDR1 as SGHVS and CDR2 as FQNEAQ. This CDR3 is 13 amino acids long. V gave up 3 bases and J gave up 6 bases, with 8 bases separating them. CDR3 nucleotides: TGTGCCAGCAGCTTTGGGGGAGCCGGGGAGCTGTTTTTT. This encodes CASSFGGAGELFF.

The chain has TRBV7-9 and TRBJ2-7; D is uncertain. Deletions cut 5 bases from V and 9 bases from J, with 14 bases between. The germline gives CDR1 SEHNR, CDR2 FQNEAQ (reference sequence). The CDR3 sequence is 12 residues long. The CDR3 here is CASSLGTVGQYF. CDR3 DNA sequence: TGTGCCAGCAGCCTAGGTACTGTCGGGCAGTACTTC.

This clonotype was seen a single time. The rearrangement joins TRBV29-1 to TRBJ2-7; D possibly corresponds to TRBD1 (6 bases). V gave up 6 bases and J gave up 2 bases, with 14 bases separating them. This CDR3 contains 13 residues. Germline V gene data show CDR1 as SQVTM and CDR2 as ANQGSEA. The CDR3 DNA sequence: TGCAGCGTCGTGACAGGTCAGACCTACGAGCAGTACTTC. Protein product: CSVVTGQTYEQYF.

This clonotype came up many times. V gene TRBV20-1 combines with J gene TRBJ2-3, with a tentative D call TRBD2 (6 bases). Trimming cost V 1 base and J 1 base, with 24 bases left between them. The CDR3 contains 19 residues. Germline values: CDR1 DFQATT, CDR2 SNEGSKA (reference sequence). CDR3 amino acids: CSARGQIITSRHRTDTQYF. The CDR3, as DNA: TGCAGTGCTAGAGGACAGATTATTACTAGCCGCCATCGCACAGATACGCAGTATTTT.

V gene TRBV19 combines with J gene TRBJ1-5; D call uncertain. Trimming took 3 bases from V and 2 from J, leaving 5 bases between them. Germline values: CDR1 LNHDA, CDR2 SQIVND (reference sequence). The CDR3 spans 13 residues. The CDR3 is CASSMQGNQPQHF. CDR3 DNA sequence: TGTGCCAGTAGTATGCAGGGCAATCAGCCCCAGCATTTT.

The chain is built from TRBV7-9 and TRBJ2-7; D is undetermined. This CDR3 region has 13 residues. Per the germline V gene, CDR1 is SEHNR and CDR2 is FQNEAQ (reference sequence). The germline V and J ends were trimmed by 3 bases and 3 bases, with 9 bases remaining between them. CDR3 DNA: TGTGCCAGCAGCTTTCGACCCGACTACGAGCAGTACTTC. Amino acids: CASSFRPDYEQYF.

The V call is TRBV11-2, the J call TRBJ1-6, with a possible D match to TRBD1 (5 bases). The V and J ends lost 1 base and 12 bases respectively, with 7 bases between them. The germline V gene encodes CDR1 SGHAT and CDR2 FQNNGV. The CDR3 has 12 amino acids. The CDR3 sequence is CASSLGRVPLHF. The CDR3 region has the DNA TGTGCCAGCAGCTTAGGCAGGGTACCCCTCCACTTT. Full variable domain (missing parts from reference TRBV11-2 and TRBJ1-6): EAGVAQSPRYKIIEKRQSVAFWCNPISGHATLYWYQQILGQGPKLLIQFQNNGVVDDSQLPKDRFSAERLKGVDSTLKIQPAKLEDSAVYLCASSLGRVPLHFGNGTRLTVT.

This clonotype was counted only a few times. This may stem from a read error, because a much larger clone lies one nucleotide away. The chain carries TRBV6-2 or TRBV6-3 and TRBJ2-2, with 11 bases fitting TRBD2. The germline V gene has CDR1 MNHEY and CDR2 SVGEGT. The CDR3 covers 18 residues. CDR3 region: CASSFGASGGMRTGKLFF. The CDR3 bases are TGTGCCAGCAGTTTCGGCGCTAGCGGGGGGATGAGGACCGGGAAGCTGTTTTTT.

This sequence joins TRBV7-8 and TRBJ1-2, with 9 bases lining up with TRBD1. Germline trimming cut 1 base from V and 4 bases from J; bases unmatched to any gene: 10. This CDR3 comprises 17 residues. In germline, CDR1 is SGHVS, CDR2 FQNEAQ. In DNA, the CDR3 is TGTGCCAGCAGCTTAGGGACAGGGGAGGCCTTAGTCTATGGCTACACCTTC. Its translation is CASSLGTGEALVYGYTF.

The rearrangement links TRBV2 to TRBJ2-7, with a possible D match to TRBD2 (6 bases). Germline values: CDR1 SNHLY, CDR2 FYNNEI. Between the trimmed V and J ends, which lost 9 bases and 3 bases, there was a span of 9 bases. The CDR3 loop spans 11 amino acids. As DNA, the CDR3 is TGTGCCAGTTGGCGGGACTACGAGCAGTACTTC. As protein: CASWRDYEQYF.

The genes are TRBV5-6 and TRBJ2-1; 7 bases align to TRBD1. V lost 4 bases to trimming and J lost 4 bases; unmatched junction nucleotides: 5. In germline, CDR1 is SGHDT, CDR2 YYEEEE. The CDR3 is made up of 14 amino acids. The CDR3 here is CASSLTGIYNEQFF. CDR3 sequence (DNA): TGTGCCAGCAGCCTGACAGGGATTTACAATGAGCAGTTCTTC.

CDR3 sequence reads: CASSQSLLHEQFF. The CDR3 coding sequence is TGTGCCAGCAGCCAATCACTACTCCATGAGCAGTTCTTC. The chain couples TRBV14 to TRBJ2-1; D not resolved. This CDR3 is built from 13 residues. CDR1 is SGHDN, CDR2 FVKESK, per germline. With 2 bases removed from V and 8 bases from J, the gap between germline ends came to 10 bases.

The rearrangement joins TRBV5-1 to TRBJ2-5; D might be TRBD1 or TRBD2, each matching 6 bases. CDR1 and CDR2 (germline): SGHRS, YFSETQ. The V and J ends lost 0 bases and 4 bases respectively, with 13 bases between them. The length of the CDR3 is 15 residues. The CDR3 loop reads CASSLVQQGGETQYF. DNA for the CDR3: TGCGCCAGCAGCTTGGTCCAACAGGGAGGAGAGACCCAGTACTTC. The full variable domain, its missing parts supplied by reference TRBV5-1 and TRBJ2-5, is KAGVTQTPRYLIKTRGQQVTLSCSPISGHRSVSWYQQTPGQGLQFLFEYFSETQRNKGNFPGRFSGRQFSNSRSEMNVSTLELGDSALYLCASSLVQQGGETQYFGPGTRLLVL.

Points on this clonotype: A read error may produce the germline difference seen at one junction end. V and J are TRBV7-2 and TRBJ2-2; perhaps TRBD1 as D (6 bases). Per germline, CDR1 SGHTA and CDR2 FQGNSA. The CDR3 has 14 residues. The CDR3, as DNA: TGCGCCAGCAGCCTTCGACAGGACACCGGGGAGCTGTTTTTT. Its protein is CASSLRQDTGELFF.

V usage is TRBV29-1 and J usage is TRBJ2-7; TRBD1 matches 10 bases. V shed 1 base and J 3 bases; nucleotides not matched to a gene: 9. Per germline, CDR1 SQVTM and CDR2 ANQGSEA. The CDR3 runs to 16 residues. The CDR3, as DNA: TGCAGCGTTGAAGCCGGGACAGGGGTCCGAGACTACGAGCAGTACTTC. It translates to CSVEAGTGVRDYEQYF.

The genes are TRBV12-3 or TRBV12-4 and TRBJ2-7; D gene uncertain. Trimming removed 1 base from V and 0 bases from J, with 10 bases in between. The CDR3 length is 15 residues. The CDR3: CASSLDTASSYEQYF. CDR3 DNA sequence: TGTGCCAGCAGTTTAGACACCGCGAGCTCCTACGAGCAGTACTTC.

J is TRBJ2-7 and V is TRBV9; maybe TRBD2 (6 bases). Germline V gives CDR1 SGDLS, CDR2 YYNGEE. V was shortened by 5 bases and J by 4 bases, with 19 bases between the two germline ends. The CDR3 has 15 amino acids. The CDR3 is CASSSAKGGEYEQYF. The DNA of the CDR3 is TGTGCCAGCAGTTCCGCCAAAGGAGGGGAATACGAGCAGTACTTC.

The gene calls are TRBV10-3 and TRBJ2-1; 10 nucleotides agree with TRBD2. This CDR3 is 14 amino acids long. Trimming cost V 4 bases and J 6 bases; bases outside gene matches: 3. Germline lookup yields CDR1 ENHRY and CDR2 SYGVKD. The CDR3 nucleotides are TGTGCCATCAGTGTATCTAGCGGGGGCAATGAGCAGTTCTTC. It yields the protein CAISVSSGGNEQFF.